This T cell receptor (beta chain) was documented in a study of response to subunit inactivated influenza vaccine. In this sample, this clonotype turned up a few times. The antigen remains unidentified. CDR1 DFQATT and CDR2 SNEGSKA come from the germline V gene (reference sequence). This CDR3 region has 13 residues. The V end lost 3 bases, the J end lost 7 bases, and 13 bases lay between the germline ends. TCRdb processed the RT-PCR reads anew with MiXCR; each CDR3 protein has one entry. The table lists about 540,000 distinct CDR3 sequences, approximately 22% of them singletons. Study results and limitations: It was the authors' suggestion that each seasonal influenza vaccination recruits few new T cells.

The same sample was also used in a study of T cells expressing NK-cell markers. As reported in that work: TCR beta cDNA was made by 5'RACE template switching with UMIs.

The material sequenced was CD4+ T cells sorted from PBMCs, taken 11 to 12 days after vaccination. This sequence originates from a man aged 45-60 years who received an inactivated influenza vaccine. The chain employs TRBV20-1 and TRBJ2-1; the D is unclear. Here the CDR3 DNA reads TGCAGTGCTAGTCACCCCCGTCGGAATGAGCAGTTCTTC. Translated: CSASHPRRNEQFF.